These 10 T cell receptor beta chains were sequenced from one sample in a study of beta chain features in type 1 diabetes. Their target antigens are unknown. The isolated RNA, all of it, was reverse transcribed, so expressed TCRB transcripts were what got sequenced. Only in-frame clones appear in the TCRdb table, and some are missing; sequencing was by immunoSEQ multiplex PCR. The sample gives a few hundred thousand clones, roughly 14% of which show up once; nearly 0.015% is in the top ten. Study-wide points: TCRB CDR3s were moderately but significantly shorter in Type 1 diabetes patients in all four CD4+ subsets.

Sequencing used naive CD4+ T cells from blood. These receptors all stem from a woman aged 18 to 35 with type 1 diabetes.

The gene calls are TRBV4-3 and TRBJ1-4, with TRBD1 as a possible D gene (5 bases). Per germline, CDR1 LGHNA and CDR2 YSLEER. The CDR3 totals 16 residues. The germline V and J ends were trimmed by 0 bases and 4 bases, with 12 bases remaining between them. In nucleotides, the CDR3 is TGCGCCAGCAGCCAAGAGATAGGGAGGGGTAATGAAAAACTGTTTTTT. Its translation is CASSQEIGRGNEKLFF.

This clone was recorded a few times. V and J are TRBV7-2 and TRBJ2-7; 8 positions agree with TRBD2. V gave up 4 bases and J gave up 1 base; unmatched junction bases: 6. This CDR3 spans 15 amino acids. The germline V gene has CDR1 SGHTA and CDR2 FQGNSA. For the CDR3, the DNA is TGTGCCAGCAGCTCCTCGGGACTAGGATCCTACGAGCAGTACTTC. It is translated as CASSSSGLGSYEQYF.

This clone was found a few times. V and J are TRBV7-3 and TRBJ2-1, with 11 bases aligning to TRBD2. J was trimmed by 6 bases and V by 2 bases; bases with no gene match: 0. The germline CDR1 and CDR2 sequences are SGHTA and FQGTGA. This CDR3 spans 14 amino acids. The CDR3 sequence: CASSLLAGGNEQFF. As DNA, the CDR3 is TGTGCCAGCAGCTTACTAGCGGGAGGCAATGAGCAGTTCTTC.

The chain carries TRBV5-1 and TRBJ2-7; maybe TRBD1 (6 bases). CDR1 and CDR2 (germline): SGHRS, YFSETQ. Deletions cut 0 bases from V and 0 bases from J, with 13 bases between. CDR3 size: 16 residues. CDR3 region: CASSLVGGARSYEQYV. The CDR3, as DNA: TGCGCCAGCAGCTTGGTAGGGGGAGCGCGCTCCTACGAGCAGTACGTC.

The V call is TRBV7-8, the J call TRBJ2-1, with 10 bases identical to TRBD2. The germline V gene has CDR1 SGHVS and CDR2 FQNEAQ. The CDR3 loop spans 15 amino acids. Trimming at V came to 5 bases and at J to 2 bases, leaving 3 bases not matched to a gene. The CDR3 DNA is TGTGCCAGCAGCCTTACTAGCGGGACCTACAATGAGCAGTTCTTC. Its protein product is CASSLTSGTYNEQFF.

This clone was counted only a few times. This chain links TRBV28 with TRBJ2-3; weak D call: TRBD1 (5 bases). The V end was cut by 2 bases, the J end by 6 bases, with 15 bases between. CDR1 and CDR2 from the germline V gene are MDHEN and SYDVKM. This CDR3 has 15 amino acids. Written as DNA, the CDR3 is TGTGCCAGCAGTTTACAGGGTGACCCCGGGGATACGCAGTATTTT. This translates into CASSLQGDPGDTQYF. The full variable domain, its missing parts supplied by reference TRBV28 and TRBJ2-3, is DVKVTQSSRYLVKRTGEKVFLECVQDMDHENMFWYRQDPGLGLRLIYFSYDVKMKEKGDIPEGYSVSREKKERFSLILESASTNQTSMYLCASSLQGDPGDTQYFGPGTRLTVL.

The V call is TRBV19, the J call TRBJ1-5, with 8 bases identical to TRBD1. The CDR3 loop spans 13 amino acids. With V trimmed by 8 bases and J by 7 bases, 7 bases remained unmatched. Germline V gene sequence: CDR1 LNHDA, CDR2 SQIVND (reference sequence). The CDR3 is CASGQGLRQPQHF. The CDR3 DNA is TGTGCCAGTGGACAGGGTTTACGACAGCCCCAGCATTTT. The full variable domain, with the rest looked up from reference TRBV19 and TRBJ1-5, is DGGITQSPKYLFRKEGQNVTLSCEQNLNHDAMYWYRQDPGQGLRLIYYSQIVNDFQKGDIAEGYSVSREKKESFPLTVTSAQKNPTAFYLCASGQGLRQPQHFGDGTRLSIL.

The V call is TRBV7-9, the J call TRBJ1-2; 7 bases match TRBD1. Germline loops: CDR1 SEHNR, CDR2 FQNEAQ (reference sequence). CDR3 length: 14 residues. J gave up 2 bases and V 2 bases, and 2 bases lay outside the gene matches. The CDR3 region has the DNA TGTGCCAGCAGCTTATCGGGACAGAACTATGGCTACACCTTC. Translating it yields CASSLSGQNYGYTF.

This clone was found a few times. In DNA form, the CDR3 reads TGCGCCAGCAGCTTGGAAGGGGAAAAATACAATGAGCAGTTCTTC. This sequence encodes CASSLEGEKYNEQFF. This rearrangement joins TRBV5-1 to TRBJ2-1; a weak D match, TRBD1 (5 bases). V was clipped by 0 bases and J by 4 bases, with 11 bases between them. The length of the CDR3 is 15 residues. The germline V gene encodes CDR1 SGHRS and CDR2 YFSETQ.

This clone has only a few counts. The chain's CDR3 is CASSPGGRGSNQPQHF. CDR3 in DNA: TGTGCCAGCAGCCCCGGCGGAAGGGGTAGCAATCAGCCCCAGCATTTT. The rearrangement joins TRBV6-6 to TRBJ1-5, with TRBD1 as a possible D gene (5 bases). Trimming took 6 bases from V and 0 from J, leaving 15 bases between them. Germline V gene data show CDR1 as MNHNY and CDR2 as SVGAGI (reference sequence). This CDR3 has 16 amino acids.